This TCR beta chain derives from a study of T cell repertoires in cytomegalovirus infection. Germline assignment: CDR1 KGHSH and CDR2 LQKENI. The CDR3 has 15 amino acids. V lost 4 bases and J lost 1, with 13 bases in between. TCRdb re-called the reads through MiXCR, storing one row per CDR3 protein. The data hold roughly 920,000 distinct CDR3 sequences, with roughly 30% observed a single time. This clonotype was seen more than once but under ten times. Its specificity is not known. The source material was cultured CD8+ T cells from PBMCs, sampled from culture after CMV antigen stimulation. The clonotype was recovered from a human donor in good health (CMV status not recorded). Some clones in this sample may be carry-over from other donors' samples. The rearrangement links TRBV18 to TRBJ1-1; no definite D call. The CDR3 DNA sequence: TGTGCCAGCTCACGGGAGGCAGCTCCGAACACTGAAGCTTTCTTT. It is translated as CASSREAAPNTEAFF.